These 18 T cell receptor beta chains came from one sample sequenced in a study of T cell responses to AZD1222 COVID-19 vaccine. The table came from immunoSEQ multiplex PCR; TCRdb's copy has only in-frame clones and leaves some out. Among about 37,000 clones, 70% to 90% were seen once, and the ten largest hold 6.8%. The sample in question was peripheral blood, obtained on day 0 of AZD1222 vaccination. These receptor sequences come from an adult in good health.

The rearrangement joins TRBV5-1 to TRBJ2-3; TRBD2 agrees at 9 bases. Germline V lookup: CDR1 SGHRS, CDR2 YFSETQ. The J segment lost 0 bases and the V segment lost 4 bases, leaving 3 bases of the junction unmatched. This CDR3 is built from 15 residues. CDR3 in amino acids: CASSRSGGSTDTQYF. CDR3 in DNA: TGCGCCAGCAGCCGCAGCGGGGGGAGCACAGATACGCAGTATTTT. Full variable domain (remainder filled in from reference TRBV5-1 and TRBJ2-3): KAGVTQTPRYLIKTRGQQVTLSCSPISGHRSVSWYQQTPGQGLQFLFEYFSETQRNKGNFPGRFSGRQFSNSRSEMNVSTLELGDSALYLCASSRSGGSTDTQYFGPGTRLTVL.

This clone appeared a few times. The chain uses TRBV7-9 and TRBJ1-1, with TRBD1 matching 8 bases. Germline CDR1 reads SEHNR; CDR2 reads FQNEAQ (reference sequence). V trimming: 5 bases; J trimming: 4 bases; junction bases outside the gene matches: 9. This CDR3 spans 15 amino acids. The CDR3 nucleotides read TGTGCCAGCAGCCCGTACAGGGGGTTGAGCACTGAAGCTTTCTTT. Translating it yields CASSPYRGLSTEAFF.

The chain uses TRBV6-5 and TRBJ2-2; D uncertain. Germline V gene data show CDR1 as MNHEY and CDR2 as SVGAGI. V shed 7 bases and J shed 1 base, with 7 bases lying between them. The CDR3 covers 13 residues. Here the CDR3 DNA reads TGTGCCAGCAAAGGGCTGAACACCGGGGAGCTGTTTTTT. It specifies CASKGLNTGELFF.

CDR3 sequence: CASSPQGGTEAFF. For the CDR3, the DNA is TGTGCCAGCAGTCCACAGGGGGGGACTGAAGCTTTCTTT. This chain connects TRBV7-3 to TRBJ1-1, with 8 bases lining up with TRBD1. Per the germline V gene, CDR1 is SGHTA and CDR2 is FQGTGA. The CDR3 is 13 amino acids. With 6 bases clipped from V and 5 bases from J, the junction kept 5 bases outside the gene matches.

This clone has only one observation. The rearrangement links TRBV7-6 to TRBJ1-2; TRBD1 might be the D (6 bases). Germline V gene sequence: CDR1 SGHVS, CDR2 FNYEAQ. This CDR3 spans 13 amino acids. The V end was cut by 5 bases, the J end by 7 bases, with 14 bases between. The CDR3: CASSDIRGRGYTF. CDR3 DNA: TGTGCCAGCAGCGATATCAGGGGACGTGGCTACACCTTC.

The CDR3 loop is CASSSWAGQGDEQYF. The DNA for the CDR3 is TGCGCCAGCAGCTCTTGGGCGGGACAGGGTGACGAGCAGTACTTC. V is TRBV5-1 and J is TRBJ2-7, with 9 bases aligning to TRBD1. This CDR3 has 15 residues. The germline V gene has CDR1 SGHRS and CDR2 YFSETQ. The V segment lost 3 bases and the J segment 5 bases; nucleotides outside the gene matches: 9.

The chain couples TRBV6-6 to TRBJ1-5; no firm D call. CDR3 length equals 12 residues. V dropped 8 bases and J dropped 0 bases, with 5 bases sitting between them. Germline V gives CDR1 MNHNY, CDR2 SVGAGI (reference sequence). CDR3 residues: CASANSNQPQHF. DNA of the CDR3: TGTGCCAGCGCTAATAGCAATCAGCCCCAGCATTTT.

This clone came up a few times. V gene TRBV27 combines with J gene TRBJ1-2, with D hard to call. The CDR3 has 14 residues. From germline, CDR1 is MNHEY and CDR2 SMNVEV (reference sequence). The V end lost 8 bases, the J end lost 3 bases, and 16 bases lay between the germline ends. The CDR3 here is CASRRADGDYGYTF. As DNA, the CDR3 is TGTGCCAGCCGCCGGGCGGACGGGGACTATGGCTACACCTTC.

This chain joins TRBV7-9 and TRBJ1-2; D remains ambiguous. Trimming shortened V by 1 base and J by 5 bases, and 11 bases separated the two germline ends. The CDR3 is made up of 14 amino acids. The germline V gene encodes CDR1 SEHNR and CDR2 FQNEAQ (reference sequence). This CDR3 reads CASSLGGRRYGYTF. CDR3 nucleotide sequence: TGTGCCAGCAGCTTAGGTGGGCGTCGGTATGGCTACACCTTC.

This clone has more than one count but fewer than ten. This chain links TRBV24-1 with TRBJ2-5, with D tentatively TRBD1 (6 bases). The germline V gene has CDR1 KGHDR and CDR2 SFDVKD. The V end lost 4 bases, the J end lost 0 bases, and 11 bases lay between the germline ends. This CDR3 is 15 amino acids long. The CDR3 nucleotides read TGTGCCACCAGTGACCCGGACAGCCACCAAGAGACCCAGTACTTC. Protein: CATSDPDSHQETQYF.

This rearrangement joins TRBV10-3 to TRBJ1-1, with a possible D match to TRBD1 (6 bases). The CDR3 consists of 13 residues. V lost 0 bases and J 9 bases, leaving 11 bases between the germline ends. Germline V gives CDR1 ENHRY, CDR2 SYGVKD. Written as DNA, the CDR3 is TGTGCCATCAGTGAGTCGGCACAGGGCCAAGCTTTCTTT. Its translation is CAISESAQGQAFF.

Only one count was recorded for this clone. The rearrangement uses TRBV18 and TRBJ1-2, with D maybe TRBD1 (6 bases). This CDR3 has 15 amino acids. CDR1 is KGHSH and CDR2 is LQKENI in the germline V gene. Trimming cost V 3 bases and J 4 bases, with 15 bases left between them. This CDR3 is CASSPSDSGLYGYTF. Written as DNA, the CDR3 is TGTGCCAGCTCACCTTCGGACAGTGGTCTCTATGGCTACACCTTC.

The chain is built from TRBV4-3 and TRBJ2-7, with D perhaps matching TRBD2 (5 bases). The germline V gene encodes CDR1 LGHNA and CDR2 YSLEER. V shed 4 bases and J shed 2 bases, with 9 bases lying between them. The CDR3 contains 13 residues. CDR3 amino acids: CASSLDSAYEQYF. CDR3 DNA: TGCGCCAGCAGCCTGGACTCTGCCTACGAGCAGTACTTC.

The chain uses TRBV7-9 and TRBJ1-6; unclear D gene. V was trimmed by 3 bases and J by 4 bases, leaving 4 bases between them. CDR1 SEHNR and CDR2 FQNEAQ come from the germline V gene (reference sequence). The CDR3 is 13 amino acids. The CDR3 DNA reads TGTGCCAGCAGCTTCGGGTATAATTCACCCCTCCACTTT. Protein: CASSFGYNSPLHF.

The chain has TRBV10-2 and TRBJ2-3, with 16 bases that match TRBD2. This CDR3 comprises 17 residues. After removal of 3 bases from V and 6 bases from J, the junction contained 6 bases not matched to a gene. CDR1 WSHSY and CDR2 SAAADI come from the germline V gene. CDR3 bases: TGCGCCAGCAGTGAAGGGACTAGCGGGGGGGGTTACGATACGCAGTATTTT. Protein: CASSEGTSGGGYDTQYF.

Comments on this clone: Other DNA sequences within the sample encode an identical CDR3. The chain couples TRBV2 to TRBJ2-7, with 7 bases lining up with TRBD1. The CDR3 runs 13 residues. Germline CDR1 SNHLY, CDR2 FYNNEI. Trimming cost V 4 bases and J 4 bases; bases outside gene matches: 4. In nucleotides, the CDR3 is TGTGCCAGCAGTGTTGGACAGGCTTACGAGCAGTACTTC. This encodes CASSVGQAYEQYF.

This chain uses TRBV28 with TRBJ1-2, with 10 bases lining up with TRBD1. Germline values: CDR1 MDHEN, CDR2 SYDVKM. CDR3 length equals 14 residues. The V and J ends lost 3 bases and 2 bases, in that order; junction bases with no gene match: 0. CDR3 sequence: CASSLDRGNYGYTF. As DNA, the CDR3 is TGTGCCAGCAGTTTGGACAGGGGGAACTATGGCTACACCTTC.

The V gene is TRBV28, the J gene TRBJ1-5, with a possible D match to TRBD1 (6 bases). From germline, CDR1 is MDHEN and CDR2 SYDVKM. This CDR3 region has 15 residues. V shed 2 bases and J shed 6 bases, with 14 bases lying between them. Here the CDR3 reads CASSLRQAWVQPQHF. DNA of the CDR3: TGTGCCAGCAGTTTACGACAGGCATGGGTTCAGCCCCAGCATTTT. Supplemented by reference TRBV28 and TRBJ1-5, the full variable domain reads DVKVTQSSRYLVKRTGEKVFLECVQDMDHENMFWYRQDPGLGLRLIYFSYDVKMKEKGDIPEGYSVSREKKERFSLILESASTNQTSMYLCASSLRQAWVQPQHFGDGTRLSIL.